A selection of T cell receptor beta chains follows, all from one sample in a study of blood T cell repertoires in COVID-19. Assay used: immunoSEQ multiplex PCR; TCRdb lists only in-frame clones, some missing. The sample includes about 90,000 clones, 75% to 85% of them seen just once. Source material: peripheral blood. These receptors all come from a woman between 65 and 79 years old with acute or convalescent COVID-19. Each CDR3 is given with its conserved first and last residue. The order of the fields is V gene, clone size, J gene, D gene, CDR3 protein, CDR3 DNA. A D gene is named only where the DNA matches it firmly. Size values are once, few and many counts, or a class for expanded clones, and some rows have none.

v_call: TRBV7-3; clone_size: NA; j_call: TRBJ2-5; d_call: NA; cdr3_aa: CASSPLGRGETQYF; cdr3_nt: TGTGCCAGCAGCCCACTGGGCAGGGGAGAGACCCAGTACTTC
v_call: TRBV6-2/TRBV6-3; clone_size: NA; j_call: TRBJ2-3; d_call: NA; cdr3_aa: CASSQNLDTQYF; cdr3_nt: TGTGCCAGCAGTCAAAATTTGGATACGCAGTATTTT
v_call: TRBV19; clone_size: NA; j_call: TRBJ1-2; d_call: NA; cdr3_aa: CASSIDLRGGTTGYTF; cdr3_nt: TGTGCCAGTAGTATAGATCTTCGGGGGGGGACGACTGGCTACACCTTC
v_call: TRBV6-5; clone_size: once; j_call: TRBJ1-3; d_call: NA; cdr3_aa: CASSTTGSSGNTIYF; cdr3_nt: TGTGCCAGCAGTACCACAGGTTCCTCTGGAAACACCATATATTTT
v_call: TRBV7-8; clone_size: NA; j_call: TRBJ2-1; d_call: TRBD2; cdr3_aa: CASVLAGVSYNEQFF; cdr3_nt: TGTGCCAGCGTTCTAGCGGGGGTCTCCTACAATGAGCAGTTCTTC
v_call: TRBV6-5; clone_size: NA; j_call: TRBJ1-2; d_call: TRBD1; cdr3_aa: CASHFSQGRGGYTF; cdr3_nt: TGTGCCAGCCATTTTTCACAGGGGCGCGGTGGCTACACCTTC
v_call: TRBV9; clone_size: NA; j_call: TRBJ2-1; d_call: NA; cdr3_aa: CASSVSPNLYNEQFF; cdr3_nt: TGTGCCAGCAGCGTCTCACCTAACTTATACAATGAGCAGTTCTTC
v_call: TRBV6-5; clone_size: NA; j_call: TRBJ2-1; d_call: TRBD2; cdr3_aa: CASGTRPYNEQFF; cdr3_nt: TGTGCCAGCGGGACTAGGCCCTACAATGAGCAGTTCTTC
v_call: TRBV14; clone_size: NA; j_call: TRBJ2-2; d_call: NA; cdr3_aa: CASSQVRAAGELFF; cdr3_nt: TGTGCCAGCAGCCAAGTGAGGGCAGCCGGGGAGCTGTTTTTT
v_call: TRBV11-2; clone_size: NA; j_call: TRBJ2-1; d_call: TRBD2; cdr3_aa: CASSLAGGLNEQFF; cdr3_nt: TGTGCCAGCAGCTTAGCGGGGGGGCTTAATGAGCAGTTCTTC
v_call: TRBV19; clone_size: NA; j_call: TRBJ1-1; d_call: NA; cdr3_aa: CASSIVGLGREAFF; cdr3_nt: TGTGCCAGTAGTATCGTAGGCCTTGGAAGGGAGGCTTTCTTT
v_call: TRBV5-4; clone_size: NA; j_call: TRBJ2-1; d_call: TRBD1; cdr3_aa: CASSIDRVYNEQFF; cdr3_nt: TGTGCCAGCAGCATCGACAGGGTATACAATGAGCAGTTCTTC
v_call: TRBV5-4; clone_size: NA; j_call: TRBJ2-3; d_call: NA; cdr3_aa: CASSLITNPDTQYF; cdr3_nt: TGTGCCAGCAGCTTGATTACTAATCCCGATACGCAGTATTTT
v_call: TRBV7-2; clone_size: NA; j_call: TRBJ2-7; d_call: TRBD2; cdr3_aa: CASSLSPLTSGGRREQYF; cdr3_nt: TGTGCCAGCAGCTTAAGCCCCCTTACTAGCGGGGGGAGACGCGAGCAGTACTTC
v_call: TRBV25-1; clone_size: NA; j_call: TRBJ2-2; d_call: TRBD2; cdr3_aa: CATKGWEVAGSGELFF; cdr3_nt: TGTGCCACCAAGGGATGGGAGGTAGCGGGGTCCGGGGAGCTGTTTTTT
v_call: TRBV30; clone_size: NA; j_call: TRBJ2-3; d_call: NA; cdr3_aa: CAWSVMGGGTDTQYF; cdr3_nt: TGTGCCTGGAGTGTAATGGGGGGAGGCACAGATACGCAGTATTTT
v_call: TRBV19; clone_size: NA; j_call: TRBJ1-4; d_call: TRBD1; cdr3_aa: CASSQGATNEKLFF; cdr3_nt: TGTGCCAGTAGTCAGGGGGCAACTAATGAAAAACTGTTTTTT
v_call: TRBV6-5; clone_size: NA; j_call: TRBJ2-2; d_call: NA; cdr3_aa: CASRARGTGELFF; cdr3_nt: TGTGCCAGCAGAGCTCGCGGCACCGGGGAGCTGTTTTTT
v_call: TRBV7-3; clone_size: NA; j_call: TRBJ1-1; d_call: TRBD1; cdr3_aa: CASSPNAGQGSTEAFF; cdr3_nt: TGTGCCAGCAGCCCGAACGCGGGACAGGGAAGCACTGAAGCTTTCTTT
v_call: TRBV15; clone_size: once; j_call: TRBJ2-1; d_call: TRBD2; cdr3_aa: CATSRPGLAINEQFF; cdr3_nt: TGTGCCACCAGCAGGCCGGGACTAGCAATCAATGAGCAGTTCTTC
v_call: TRBV5-6; clone_size: NA; j_call: TRBJ2-1; d_call: TRBD2; cdr3_aa: CASSSLTSGRIDEQFF; cdr3_nt: TGTGCCAGCAGCTCCCTGACTAGCGGGAGAATAGATGAGCAGTTCTTC
v_call: TRBV10-3; clone_size: NA; j_call: TRBJ2-5; d_call: TRBD1; cdr3_aa: CAISAQGKETQYF; cdr3_nt: TGTGCCATCAGTGCACAGGGGAAAGAGACCCAGTACTTC
v_call: TRBV5-1; clone_size: NA; j_call: TRBJ1-2; d_call: NA; cdr3_aa: CASSLRLNYGYTF; cdr3_nt: TGCGCCAGCAGCTTGAGACTAAACTATGGCTACACCTTC
v_call: TRBV20-1; clone_size: NA; j_call: TRBJ1-1; d_call: NA; cdr3_aa: CSASKRGNTEAFF; cdr3_nt: TGCAGTGCTAGTAAGAGAGGTAACACTGAAGCTTTCTTT
v_call: TRBV5-1; clone_size: NA; j_call: TRBJ2-3; d_call: NA; cdr3_aa: CASSFGSLRTDTQYF; cdr3_nt: TGCGCCAGCAGCTTCGGTAGCCTCAGAACAGATACGCAGTATTTT
v_call: TRBV12-3/TRBV12-4; clone_size: NA; j_call: TRBJ2-2; d_call: NA; cdr3_aa: CASRSGRTGELFF; cdr3_nt: TGTGCCAGCAGGTCTGGGAGGACCGGGGAGCTGTTTTTT
v_call: TRBV5-8; clone_size: NA; j_call: TRBJ1-2; d_call: NA; cdr3_aa: CASSLKSPNYGYTF; cdr3_nt: TGTGCCAGCAGCTTGAAGAGTCCTAACTATGGCTACACCTTC
v_call: TRBV2; clone_size: NA; j_call: TRBJ1-4; d_call: NA; cdr3_aa: CASSVSQREKLFF; cdr3_nt: TGTGCCAGCTCTGTCTCGCAGCGTGAAAAACTGTTTTTT
v_call: TRBV7-9; clone_size: NA; j_call: TRBJ1-3; d_call: NA; cdr3_aa: CASRLLDRGNTIYF; cdr3_nt: TGTGCCAGCAGACTATTAGACAGGGGAAACACCATATATTTT
v_call: TRBV19; clone_size: NA; j_call: TRBJ1-3; d_call: TRBD1; cdr3_aa: CATRGSGNTIYF; cdr3_nt: TGTGCCACCAGGGGGTCTGGAAACACCATATATTTT
v_call: TRBV10-3; clone_size: NA; j_call: TRBJ2-4; d_call: NA; cdr3_aa: CAISNPGGLNIQYF; cdr3_nt: TGTGCCATCAGTAACCCTGGAGGGCTAAACATTCAGTACTTC
v_call: TRBV6-5; clone_size: NA; j_call: TRBJ1-6; d_call: TRBD1; cdr3_aa: CASTPDRAYNSPLHF; cdr3_nt: TGTGCCAGCACCCCGGACAGGGCATATAATTCACCCCTCCACTTT
v_call: TRBV28; clone_size: once; j_call: TRBJ2-3; d_call: TRBD2; cdr3_aa: CASSSGTSGSTDTQYF; cdr3_nt: TGTGCCAGCAGTTCGGGGACTAGCGGGAGTACAGATACGCAGTATTTT
v_call: TRBV12-3/TRBV12-4; clone_size: NA; j_call: TRBJ1-5; d_call: NA; cdr3_aa: CASTISNQPQHF; cdr3_nt: TGTGCCAGCACAATTAGCAATCAGCCCCAGCATTTT
v_call: TRBV19; clone_size: NA; j_call: TRBJ2-1; d_call: TRBD1; cdr3_aa: CASSRTQGARSYNEQFF; cdr3_nt: TGTGCCAGTAGCAGGACTCAGGGGGCGCGCTCCTACAATGAGCAGTTCTTC
v_call: TRBV27; clone_size: NA; j_call: TRBJ2-7; d_call: TRBD2; cdr3_aa: CASRLGLAETYEQYF; cdr3_nt: TGTGCCAGCAGACTGGGACTAGCGGAAACCTACGAGCAGTACTTC
v_call: TRBV28; clone_size: NA; j_call: TRBJ1-4; d_call: NA; cdr3_aa: CASSFFAGQNEKLFF; cdr3_nt: TGTGCCAGCAGTTTCTTCGCAGGGCAGAATGAAAAACTGTTTTTT
v_call: TRBV30; clone_size: NA; j_call: TRBJ1-1; d_call: NA; cdr3_aa: CAWRSGGVTEAFF; cdr3_nt: TGTGCCTGGAGGTCCGGGGGGGTCACTGAAGCTTTCTTT
v_call: TRBV12-3/TRBV12-4; clone_size: NA; j_call: TRBJ2-1; d_call: TRBD2; cdr3_aa: CASSLTSGSFRFF; cdr3_nt: TGTGCCAGCAGTTTGACTAGCGGGAGCTTCAGGTTCTTC
v_call: TRBV5-1; clone_size: NA; j_call: TRBJ2-1; d_call: NA; cdr3_aa: CASSFQSGSNEQFF; cdr3_nt: TGCGCCAGCAGCTTCCAGTCCGGGTCGAATGAGCAGTTCTTC
v_call: TRBV19; clone_size: NA; j_call: TRBJ1-1; d_call: TRBD1; cdr3_aa: CASSIGDRNTEAFF; cdr3_nt: TGTGCCAGTAGTATAGGGGACAGAAACACTGAAGCTTTCTTT
v_call: TRBV7-6; clone_size: NA; j_call: TRBJ2-3; d_call: NA; cdr3_aa: CASSLSASFSTDTQYF; cdr3_nt: TGTGCCAGCAGCTTATCGGCTAGCTTCTCGACAGATACGCAGTATTTT
v_call: TRBV7-8; clone_size: NA; j_call: TRBJ2-1; d_call: TRBD1; cdr3_aa: CASSPRTGGYNEQFF; cdr3_nt: TGTGCCAGCAGCCCGAGGACAGGGGGCTACAATGAGCAGTTCTTC
v_call: TRBV6-5; clone_size: NA; j_call: TRBJ2-7; d_call: TRBD1; cdr3_aa: CASSYLRQGGEQYF; cdr3_nt: TGTGCCAGCAGTTACTTAAGACAGGGTGGCGAGCAGTACTTC
v_call: TRBV30; clone_size: NA; j_call: TRBJ2-7; d_call: TRBD1; cdr3_aa: CAWRGVQGAGEQYF; cdr3_nt: TGTGCCTGGAGGGGGGTCCAGGGGGCTGGGGAGCAGTACTTC
v_call: TRBV7-9; clone_size: NA; j_call: TRBJ1-2; d_call: NA; cdr3_aa: CASSNPGLGGYTF; cdr3_nt: TGTGCCAGCAGTAATCCAGGGTTAGGGGGCTACACCTTC
v_call: TRBV21-1; clone_size: NA; j_call: TRBJ2-7; d_call: NA; cdr3_aa: CASSIRGGTGEQYF; cdr3_nt: TGTGCCAGCAGCATAAGAGGGGGCACGGGCGAGCAGTACTTC
v_call: TRBV7-9; clone_size: NA; j_call: TRBJ1-3; d_call: NA; cdr3_aa: CASSPWTRGGSGNTIYF; cdr3_nt: TGTGCCAGCAGCCCGTGGACAAGGGGGGGCTCTGGAAACACCATATATTTT